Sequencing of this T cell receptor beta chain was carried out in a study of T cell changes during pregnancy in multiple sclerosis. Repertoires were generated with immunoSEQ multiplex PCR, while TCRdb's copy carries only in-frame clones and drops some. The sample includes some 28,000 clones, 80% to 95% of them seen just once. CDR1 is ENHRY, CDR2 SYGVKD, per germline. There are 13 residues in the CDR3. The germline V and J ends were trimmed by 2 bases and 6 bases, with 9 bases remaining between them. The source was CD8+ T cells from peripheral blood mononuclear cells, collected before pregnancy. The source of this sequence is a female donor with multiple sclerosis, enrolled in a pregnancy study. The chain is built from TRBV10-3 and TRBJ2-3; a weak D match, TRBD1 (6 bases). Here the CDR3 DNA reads TGTGCCATCAGTGAGACAGGGTCCGATACGCAGTATTTT. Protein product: CAISETGSDTQYF.